This T cell receptor beta chain comes out of a study of T cell responses to AZD1222 COVID-19 vaccine. General study results and limits: Without day 14 samples, only post-peak T cell repertoires were studied. A mostly white British donor set with more females was recruited, and clonal diversity was possibly underestimated. CD4 TCRs associated with vaccination spanned spike, dominating at 160-218 and 743-854.

Trimming left V 6 bases short and J 4 bases short, with 13 bases between. This CDR3 comprises 13 residues. Germline V gives CDR1 MDHEN, CDR2 SYDVKM. The protocol was immunoSEQ multiplex PCR, while the TCRdb copy is restricted to in-frame clones and leaves out a portion. The sample yields tens of thousands of clones, about 93% seen once. This clone was counted a single time. The target antigen is unknown. The chain employs TRBV28 and TRBJ2-7; no clear D gene. The receptor's source is an adult who received the MenACWY meningococcal vaccine as a control. The material was peripheral blood, obtained 28 days after the second dose of the MenACWY control vaccine. Here the CDR3 reads CASRLAPMYEQYF. CDR3 bases: TGTGCCAGCAGACTCGCACCCATGTACGAGCAGTACTTC.